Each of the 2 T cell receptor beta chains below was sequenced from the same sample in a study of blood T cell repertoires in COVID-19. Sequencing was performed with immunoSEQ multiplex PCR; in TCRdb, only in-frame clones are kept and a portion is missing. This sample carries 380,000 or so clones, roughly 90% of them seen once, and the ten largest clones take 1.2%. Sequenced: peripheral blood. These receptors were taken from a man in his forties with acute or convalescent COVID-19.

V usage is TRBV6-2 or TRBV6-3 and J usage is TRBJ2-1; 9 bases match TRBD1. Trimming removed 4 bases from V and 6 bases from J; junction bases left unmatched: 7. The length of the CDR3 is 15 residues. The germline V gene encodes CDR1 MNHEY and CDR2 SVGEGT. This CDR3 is CASSFGDRVVNEQFF. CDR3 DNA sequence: TGTGCCAGCAGTTTCGGGGACAGGGTGGTCAATGAGCAGTTCTTC.

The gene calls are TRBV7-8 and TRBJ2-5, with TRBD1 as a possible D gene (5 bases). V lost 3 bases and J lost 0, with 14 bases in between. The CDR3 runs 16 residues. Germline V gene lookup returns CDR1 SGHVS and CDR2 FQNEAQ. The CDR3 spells CASSLWQGYYQETQYF. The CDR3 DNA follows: TGTGCCAGCAGCTTGTGGCAGGGCTACTACCAAGAGACCCAGTACTTC.